Sequencing of this T cell receptor (beta chain) was carried out in a study of a mutant IDH1 vaccine in newly diagnosed glioma. Study-level background: Vaccination started 4-6 weeks after radiotherapy alone, or with temozolomide cycles. Standard pretreatment was either radiotherapy, temozolomide, or, for most, radiochemotherapy with temozolomide. Treated patients showed a male proportion of approximately 60%, a female proportion of roughly 40%, and a mean age of roughly 40 years.

Germline CDR1 reads SGDLS; CDR2 reads YYNGEE. The V and J ends lost 0 bases and 7 bases, in that order; junction bases with no gene match: 6. The CDR3 extends over 15 amino acids. Time point denoted: week 23, last vaccination. It was 300 ug of mutant IDH1 20-mer peptide that made up each vaccine dose, given with topical imiquimod. With regard to this clone: Antigen: not known.

The method was immunoSEQ multiplex PCR; TCRdb's version includes in-frame clones alone and lacks a portion of them. The data show over 55,000 clones, about 81% seen once. The chain combines TRBV9 with TRBJ1-4; 7 nucleotides match TRBD1. This TCR came from a woman aged 40-49 years with glioma. Some clones in this sample may be carry-over from other donors' samples. The sequencing here drew on PBMCs, taken from a glioma patient whose treatment included an IDH1 peptide vaccine. The CDR3: CASSVEGGGTEKLFF. The CDR3 DNA follows: TGTGCCAGCAGCGTAGAAGGAGGGGGCACTGAAAAACTGTTTTTT.